This TCR beta chain was recorded in a study of spatial heterogeneity in lung cancer. The sample holds many counts of this clonotype. This beta chain came through as a stray read in a library set up for alpha chains, and its size says little. Germline V lookup: CDR1 SGHTA, CDR2 FQGTGA. The CDR3 spans 13 residues. The germline V and J ends were trimmed by 1 base and 5 bases, with 5 bases remaining between them. TCRdb fed the 5' RACE reads into MiXCR, producing one record per CDR3 protein. The data show 1,500 or so distinct CDR3 sequences, roughly 7.9% seen once. Stated time point: sample taken at primary tumor resection. The input material, whole RNA from tumor, nontumor lung or frozen PBMC, was sequenced unsorted.

V usage is TRBV7-3 and J usage is TRBJ2-2; the D is unclear. This receptor was obtained from a female donor with early-stage non-small cell lung cancer. The sequences come from normal lung tissue next to the tumor, collected at surgery. CDR3 coding DNA: TGTGCCAGCAGCTTAATCGAGACCGGGGAGCTGTTTTTT. Translating gives CASSLIETGELFF.